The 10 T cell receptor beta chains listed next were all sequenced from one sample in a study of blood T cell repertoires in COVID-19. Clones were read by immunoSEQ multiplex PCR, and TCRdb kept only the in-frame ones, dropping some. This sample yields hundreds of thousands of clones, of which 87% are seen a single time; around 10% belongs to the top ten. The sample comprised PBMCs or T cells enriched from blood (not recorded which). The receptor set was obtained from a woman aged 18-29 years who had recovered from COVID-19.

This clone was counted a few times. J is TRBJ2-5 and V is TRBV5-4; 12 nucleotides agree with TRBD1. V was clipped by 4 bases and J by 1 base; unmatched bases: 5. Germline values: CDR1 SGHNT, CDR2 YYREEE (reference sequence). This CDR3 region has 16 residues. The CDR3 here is CASSHPGQGAQETQYF. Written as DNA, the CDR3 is TGTGCCAGCAGCCACCCGGGACAGGGGGCCCAAGAGACCCAGTACTTC.

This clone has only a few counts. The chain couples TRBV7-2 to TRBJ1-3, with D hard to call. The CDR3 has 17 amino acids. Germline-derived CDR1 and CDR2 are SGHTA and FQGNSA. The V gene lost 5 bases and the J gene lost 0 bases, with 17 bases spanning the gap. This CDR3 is CASSPPGYQSSGNTIYF. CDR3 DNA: TGTGCCAGCAGCCCTCCGGGGTACCAGAGCTCTGGAAACACCATATATTTT.

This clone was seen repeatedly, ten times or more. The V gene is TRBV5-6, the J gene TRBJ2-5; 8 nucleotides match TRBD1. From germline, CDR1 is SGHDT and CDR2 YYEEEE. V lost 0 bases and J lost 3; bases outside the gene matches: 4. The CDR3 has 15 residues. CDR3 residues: CASSLARTGKETQYF. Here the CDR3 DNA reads TGTGCCAGCAGCTTGGCCCGGACAGGGAAAGAGACCCAGTACTTC.

The CDR3 is CASSPPGTRHEQYF. DNA of the CDR3: TGTGCCAGCAGCCCCCCTGGGACTAGACACGAGCAGTACTTC. This chain joins TRBV9 and TRBJ2-7, with 8 bases aligning to TRBD2. The CDR3 spans 14 residues. CDR1 is SGDLS and CDR2 is YYNGEE in the germline V gene. Trimming at V came to 4 bases and at J to 5 bases, leaving 8 bases not matched to a gene.

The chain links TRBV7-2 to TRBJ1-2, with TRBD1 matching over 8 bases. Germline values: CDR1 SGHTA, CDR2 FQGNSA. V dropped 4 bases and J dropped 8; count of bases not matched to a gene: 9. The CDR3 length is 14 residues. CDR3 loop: CASSSTRGRGGYTF. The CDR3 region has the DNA TGTGCCAGCAGCTCAACCAGGGGGCGTGGGGGCTACACCTTC.

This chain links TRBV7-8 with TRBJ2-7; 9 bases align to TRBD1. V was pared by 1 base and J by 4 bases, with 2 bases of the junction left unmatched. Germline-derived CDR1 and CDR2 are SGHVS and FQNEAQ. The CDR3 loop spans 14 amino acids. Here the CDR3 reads CASSLGGQGYEQYF. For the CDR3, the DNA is TGTGCCAGCAGCTTAGGGGGACAGGGTTACGAGCAGTACTTC.

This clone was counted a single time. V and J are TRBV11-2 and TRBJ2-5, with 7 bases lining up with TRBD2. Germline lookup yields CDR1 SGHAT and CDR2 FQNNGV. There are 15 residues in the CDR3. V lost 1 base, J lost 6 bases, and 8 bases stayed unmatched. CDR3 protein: CASSLGRERMKTQYF. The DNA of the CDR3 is TGTGCCAGCAGCTTAGGGCGGGAGAGGATGAAGACCCAGTACTTC.

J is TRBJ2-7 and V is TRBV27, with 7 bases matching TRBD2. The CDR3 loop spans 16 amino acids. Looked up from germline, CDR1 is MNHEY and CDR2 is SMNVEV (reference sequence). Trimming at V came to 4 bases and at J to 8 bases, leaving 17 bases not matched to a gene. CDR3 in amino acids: CASSSGGVRRGNKQYF. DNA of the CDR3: TGTGCCAGCAGTTCAGGTGGTGTCCGGCGGGGGAACAAGCAGTACTTC.

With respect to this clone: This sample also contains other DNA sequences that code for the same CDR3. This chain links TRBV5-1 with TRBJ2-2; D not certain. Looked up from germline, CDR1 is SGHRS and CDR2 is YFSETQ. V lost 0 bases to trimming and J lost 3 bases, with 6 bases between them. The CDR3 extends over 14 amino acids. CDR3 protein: CASSLGTDTGELFF. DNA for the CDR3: TGCGCCAGCAGCTTGGGTACAGACACCGGGGAGCTGTTTTTT.

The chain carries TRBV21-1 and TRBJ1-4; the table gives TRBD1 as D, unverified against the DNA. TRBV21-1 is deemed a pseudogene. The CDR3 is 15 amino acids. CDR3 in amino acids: CASSKVRQCNEKLFF. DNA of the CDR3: TGTGCCAGCAGCAAAGTGAGACAGTGTAATGAAAAACTGTTTTTT.